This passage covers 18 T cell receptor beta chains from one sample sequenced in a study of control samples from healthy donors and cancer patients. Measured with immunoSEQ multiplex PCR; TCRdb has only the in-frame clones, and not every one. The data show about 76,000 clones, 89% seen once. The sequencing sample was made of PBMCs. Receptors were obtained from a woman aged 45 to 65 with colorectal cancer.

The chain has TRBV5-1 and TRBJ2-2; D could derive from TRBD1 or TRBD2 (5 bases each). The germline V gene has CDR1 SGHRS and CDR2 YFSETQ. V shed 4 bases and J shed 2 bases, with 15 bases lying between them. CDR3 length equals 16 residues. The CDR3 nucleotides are TGCGCCAGCAGCCCCGGGGCAAGGACCAACACCGGGGAGCTGTTTTTT. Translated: CASSPGARTNTGELFF.

CDR3 loop: CSVVGDHGYTF. In DNA form, the CDR3 reads TGCAGCGTTGTAGGGGACCATGGCTACACCTTC. V usage is TRBV29-1 and J usage is TRBJ1-2, with D possibly matching TRBD1 (5 bases). The CDR3 contains 11 residues. In germline, CDR1 is SQVTM, CDR2 ANQGSEA. The V end was cut by 4 bases, the J end by 6 bases, with 9 bases between.

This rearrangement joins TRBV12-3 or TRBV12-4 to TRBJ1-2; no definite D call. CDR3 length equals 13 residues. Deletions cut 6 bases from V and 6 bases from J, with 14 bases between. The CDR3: CASSQTGIHGYTF. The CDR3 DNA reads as TGTGCCAGCAGCCAGACCGGGATCCATGGCTACACCTTC.

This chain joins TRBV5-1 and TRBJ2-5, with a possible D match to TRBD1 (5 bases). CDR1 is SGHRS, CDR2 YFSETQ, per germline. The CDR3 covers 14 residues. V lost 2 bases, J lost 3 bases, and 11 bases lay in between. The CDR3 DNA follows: TGCGCCAGCAGCTTCCCAGGGTTGGAAGAGACCCAGTACTTC. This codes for CASSFPGLEETQYF.

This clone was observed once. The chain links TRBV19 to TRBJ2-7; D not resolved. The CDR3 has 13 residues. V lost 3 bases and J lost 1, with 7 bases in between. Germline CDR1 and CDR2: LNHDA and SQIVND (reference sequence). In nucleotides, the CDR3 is TGTGCCAGTAGTATGGGCAGTTCCTACGAGCAGTACGTC. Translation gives CASSMGSSYEQYV.

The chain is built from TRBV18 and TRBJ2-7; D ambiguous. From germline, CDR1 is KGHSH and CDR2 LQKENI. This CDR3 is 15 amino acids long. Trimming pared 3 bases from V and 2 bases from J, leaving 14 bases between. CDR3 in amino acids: CASSPGGRPTYEQYV. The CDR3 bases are TGTGCCAGCTCACCTGGCGGAAGACCTACCTACGAGCAGTACGTC.

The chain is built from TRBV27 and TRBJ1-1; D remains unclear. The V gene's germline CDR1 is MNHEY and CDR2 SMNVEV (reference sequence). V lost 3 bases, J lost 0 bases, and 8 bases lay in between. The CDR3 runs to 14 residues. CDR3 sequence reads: CASSFREMNTEAFF. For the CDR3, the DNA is TGTGCCAGCAGTTTTAGGGAGATGAACACTGAAGCTTTCTTT.

DNA for the CDR3: TGTGCCAGCAGGACAGGGGGCGAGGGTGACTATGGCTACACCTTC. Its protein product is CASRTGGEGDYGYTF. The V call is TRBV28, the J call TRBJ1-2, with 10 bases fitting TRBD1. Germline CDR1 reads MDHEN; CDR2 reads SYDVKM. The CDR3 is 15 amino acids. Trimming at V came to 6 bases and at J to 3 bases, leaving 7 bases not matched to a gene.

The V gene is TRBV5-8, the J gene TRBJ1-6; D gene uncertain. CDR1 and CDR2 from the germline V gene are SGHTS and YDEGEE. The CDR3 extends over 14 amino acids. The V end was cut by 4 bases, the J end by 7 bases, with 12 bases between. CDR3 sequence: CASSPALDNSPLHF. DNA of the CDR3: TGTGCCAGCAGCCCGGCCCTCGACAATTCACCCCTCCACTTT. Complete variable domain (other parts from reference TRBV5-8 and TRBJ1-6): EAGVTQSPTHLIKTRGQQATLRCSPISGHTSVYWYQQALGLGLQFLLWYDEGEERNRGNFPPRFSGRQFPNYSSELNVNALELEDSALYLCASSPALDNSPLHFGNGTRLTVT.

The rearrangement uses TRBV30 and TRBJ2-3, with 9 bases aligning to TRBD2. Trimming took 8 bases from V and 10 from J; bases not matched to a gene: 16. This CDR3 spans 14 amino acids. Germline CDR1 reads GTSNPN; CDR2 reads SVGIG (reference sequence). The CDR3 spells CAGGSSGGPAPQYF. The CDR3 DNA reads TGTGCCGGAGGGTCCAGCGGGGGGCCGGCCCCGCAGTATTTT.

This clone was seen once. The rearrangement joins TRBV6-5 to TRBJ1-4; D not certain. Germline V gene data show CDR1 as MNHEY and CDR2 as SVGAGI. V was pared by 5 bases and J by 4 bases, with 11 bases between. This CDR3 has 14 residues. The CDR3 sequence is CASSLGLYNEKLFF. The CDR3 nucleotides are TGTGCCAGCAGTCTCGGGCTGTATAATGAAAAACTGTTTTTT.

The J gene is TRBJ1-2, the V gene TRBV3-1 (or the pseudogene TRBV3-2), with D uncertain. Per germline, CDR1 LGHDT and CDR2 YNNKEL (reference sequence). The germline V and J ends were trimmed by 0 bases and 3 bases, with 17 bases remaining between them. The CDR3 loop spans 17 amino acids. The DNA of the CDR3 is TGTGCCAGCAGCCAAGATATGCTGGGGTCGAGGGACTATGGCTACACCTTC. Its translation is CASSQDMLGSRDYGYTF.

The CDR3 DNA is TGTGCCAGCAGCCGCTCCGGGACAGGGGTTGATGAGCAGTTCTTC. This sequence encodes CASSRSGTGVDEQFF. This rearrangement joins TRBV7-9 to TRBJ2-1; TRBD1 agrees at 10 bases. CDR3 length equals 15 residues. V dropped 5 bases and J dropped 8; count of bases not matched to a gene: 9. Germline V gives CDR1 SEHNR, CDR2 FQNEAQ (reference sequence). The full variable domain, with the rest looked up from reference TRBV7-9 and TRBJ2-1, is DTGVSQNPRHKITKRGQNVTFRCDPISEHNRLYWYRQTLGQGPEFLTYFQNEAQLEKSRLLSDRFSAERPKGSFSTLEIQRTEQGDSAMYLCASSRSGTGVDEQFFGPGTRLTVL.

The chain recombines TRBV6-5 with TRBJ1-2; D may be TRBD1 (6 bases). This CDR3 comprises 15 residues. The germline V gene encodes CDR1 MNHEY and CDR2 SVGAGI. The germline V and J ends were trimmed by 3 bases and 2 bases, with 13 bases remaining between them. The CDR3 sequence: CASSYKSTGNYGYTF. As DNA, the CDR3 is TGTGCCAGCAGTTATAAAAGTACAGGGAACTATGGCTACACCTTC.

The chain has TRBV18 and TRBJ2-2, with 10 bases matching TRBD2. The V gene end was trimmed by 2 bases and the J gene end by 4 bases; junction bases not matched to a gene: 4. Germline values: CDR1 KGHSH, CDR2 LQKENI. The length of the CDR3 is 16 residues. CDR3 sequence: CASSPTIAGGTGELFF. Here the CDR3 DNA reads TGTGCCAGCTCACCAACCATAGCGGGGGGCACCGGGGAGCTGTTTTTT.

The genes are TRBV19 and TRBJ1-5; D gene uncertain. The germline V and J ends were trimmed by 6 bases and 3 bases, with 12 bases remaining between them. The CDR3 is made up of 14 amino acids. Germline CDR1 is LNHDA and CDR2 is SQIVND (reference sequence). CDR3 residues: CASRIGYDNQPQHF. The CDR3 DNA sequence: TGTGCCAGTAGGATTGGGTATGACAATCAGCCCCAGCATTTT.

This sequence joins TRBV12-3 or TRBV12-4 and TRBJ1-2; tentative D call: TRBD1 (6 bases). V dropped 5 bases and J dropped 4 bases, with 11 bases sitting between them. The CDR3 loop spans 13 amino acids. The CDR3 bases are TGTGCCAGCAGTAATACAGGGTCCTATGGCTACACCTTC. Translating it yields CASSNTGSYGYTF.

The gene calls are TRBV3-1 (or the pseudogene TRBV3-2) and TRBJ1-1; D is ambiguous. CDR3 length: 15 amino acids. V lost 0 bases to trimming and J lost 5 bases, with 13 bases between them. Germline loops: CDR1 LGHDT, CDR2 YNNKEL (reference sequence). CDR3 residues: CASSQEWSAITEAFF. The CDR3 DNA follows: TGTGCCAGCAGCCAAGAATGGTCCGCGATTACTGAAGCTTTCTTT.